This entry features one T cell receptor (beta chain) sequence. The data derive from a study of cytotoxic CD8 clonotypes in ibrutinib-treated CLL. The germline gives CDR1 SGHNT, CDR2 YYREEE (reference sequence). Trimming took 4 bases from V and 0 from J, leaving 14 bases between them. The length of the CDR3 is 15 residues. Method: immunoSEQ multiplex PCR; TCRdb's copy keeps in-frame clones and lacks some. The table lists some 29,000 clones, 55% to 75% of them singletons. The receptor's source is a human donor with chronic lymphocytic leukemia. Here the sequenced sample was PBMCs, taken after 24 months of ibrutinib treatment. The chain combines TRBV5-4 with TRBJ2-7; D perhaps matches TRBD2 (7 bases). The CDR3 reads CASSLLGGGSYEQYF. Written as DNA, the CDR3 is TGTGCCAGCAGCCTTCTAGGGGGGGGCTCCTACGAGCAGTACTTC. Supplemented by reference TRBV5-4 and TRBJ2-7, the full variable domain reads ETGVTQSPTHLIKTRGQQVTLRCSSQSGHNTVSWYQQALGQGPQFIFQYYREEENGRGNFPPRFSGLQFPNYSSELNVNALELDDSALYLCASSLLGGGSYEQYFGPGTRLTVT.